This T cell receptor (beta chain) was retrieved from a study of T cells in Graves' hyperthyroidism and ophthalmopathy. Study results and limitations: Ophthalmopathy, as predicted by the model, came a median about seven months after the prediction. In the blood, most expanded thyroid clonotypes above 0.001 appeared as well.

This clonotype was seen once. Its antigen remains unknown. Template material for amplifying TCR beta CDR3 regions consisted of RNA transcripts. HTBI primers were used for first-round RT-PCR of the TCR CDR3. TCRdb reprocessed the multiplex PCR reads via MiXCR and lists one record per CDR3 protein. Of under 400,000 distinct CDR3 sequences in the sample, 21% are singletons; the top ten hold around 48%. Uncontrolled infection, other autoimmune disease, pregnancy and lactation each barred patients from inclusion. PBMCs came from about 10 ml fresh peripheral blood. J was trimmed by 2 bases and V by 1 base; bases with no gene match: 9. The CDR3 covers 17 residues. Germline V CDR1 and CDR2: SGHAT, FQNNGV.

The rearrangement joins TRBV11-2 to TRBJ2-7; TRBD2 agrees at 9 bases. This receptor was taken from a woman between 45 and 60 years old with Graves' hyperthyroidism. The sample consisted of blood. The CDR3 nucleotides are TGTGCCAGCAGCTTAGTTGCGGGGGGGCCAATAGCCTACGAGCAGTACTTC. It encodes CASSLVAGGPIAYEQYF.